These 25 T cell receptor beta chains share one sample of origin, sequenced in a study of T cell repertoires in cytomegalovirus infection (dated by TCRdb to between 2018 and 2021). The antigens of these receptors remain unknown. The sequencing machine was an Illumina HiSeq 1500. The public sequencing data were trimmed at Q25 with fastp and processed into clonotypes with MiXCR by TCRdb, which kept only in-frame beta chains. One record per CDR3 amino acid sequence lists the most common genes and DNA. This sample lists about 830,000 distinct CDR3 sequences; about 30% were detected once. The ten largest clonotypes hold about an eighth of the sample. This sample's treatment or condition label indicates: in vitro stimulation with specific CMV peptide epitopes to enrich CMV-specific T cells. Sequencing was performed on cultured CD8+ T cells from PBMCs, taken from culture after CMV antigen stimulation. Receptors were obtained from a human donor in good health (CMV status not recorded). Some clones in this sample may be carry-over from other donors' samples.

The chain joins TRBV6-2 or TRBV6-3 to TRBJ1-1; D not certain. This CDR3 region has 10 residues. With 7 bases removed from V and 6 bases from J, the gap between germline ends came to 6 bases. Germline loops: CDR1 MNHEY, CDR2 SVGEGT. The CDR3 DNA sequence: TGTGCCAGCACGGGATCTGAAGCTTTCTTT. Protein product: CASTGSEAFF.

There are a few counts of this clonotype. The CDR3 DNA reads as TGTGCCAGCGACGGGGGGGCAAATGAGCAGTTCTTC. Amino acids: CASDGGANEQFF. The chain joins TRBV7-4 to TRBJ2-1; TRBD2 aligns across 8 bases. Germline loops: CDR1 SGHVT, CDR2 SQSDAQ. The CDR3 loop spans 12 amino acids. V was clipped by 8 bases and J by 7 bases; unmatched bases: 4. The full variable domain, in which reference TRBV7-4 and TRBJ2-1 provide the parts outside the CDR3, is GAGVSQSPRYKVAKRGRDVALRCDSISGHVTLYWYRQTLGQGSEVLTYSQSDAQRDKSGRPSGRFSAERPERSVSTLKIQRTEQGDSAVYLCASDGGANEQFFGPGTRLTVL.

The table lists this clonotype with a few counts. This chain uses TRBV24-1 with TRBJ1-1, with 7 bases fitting TRBD1. Germline CDR1 KGHDR, CDR2 SFDVKD. This CDR3 is 16 amino acids long. Trimming cost V 4 bases and J 0 bases; bases outside gene matches: 7. The CDR3 loop reads CATSDGGTAMNTEAFF. CDR3 in DNA: TGTGCCACCAGTGACGGCGGGACAGCAATGAACACTGAAGCTTTCTTT.

This clonotype appeared a few times. The chain recombines TRBV28 with TRBJ2-3; D is undetermined. The V end was cut by 10 bases, the J end by 2 bases, with 16 bases between. Germline V gene data show CDR1 as MDHEN and CDR2 as SYDVKM. The CDR3 sequence is 14 residues long. This chain's CDR3 is CATSPNFVTDTQYF. CDR3 sequence (DNA): TGTGCCACCTCCCCGAACTTTGTCACAGATACGCAGTATTTT.

This clonotype was counted a few times. This chain uses TRBV19 with TRBJ2-1; weak D call: TRBD2 (5 bases). The V gene lost 3 bases and the J gene lost 3 bases, with 12 bases spanning the gap. This CDR3 region has 15 residues. Germline values: CDR1 LNHDA, CDR2 SQIVND (reference sequence). CDR3 nucleotides: TGTGCCAGTAGTATCAGAGGGTCAGGCTACAATGAGCAGTTCTTC. It specifies CASSIRGSGYNEQFF.

There are a few counts of this clonotype. The chain combines TRBV29-1 with TRBJ1-2, with unresolved D. This CDR3 is 9 amino acids long. CDR1 is SQVTM, CDR2 ANQGSEA, per germline. Deletions cut 3 bases from V and 7 bases from J, with 3 bases between. CDR3 residues: CSVEVGYTF. CDR3 nucleotides: TGCAGCGTTGAGGTTGGCTACACCTTC.

With regard to this clonotype: This may arise from a read error, as a much more abundant clone is one base away. J is TRBJ1-3 and V is TRBV7-2; D not certain. Germline-derived CDR1 and CDR2 are SGHTA and FQGNSA. With 0 bases removed from V and 4 bases from J, the gap between germline ends came to 7 bases. The CDR3 sequence is 14 residues long. The DNA for the CDR3 is TGTGCCAGCAGCTTAGCGGAGACGGGAAACACCATATATTTT. As protein: CASSLAETGNTIYF.

The CDR3: CASSQARVGTEAFF. In nucleotides, the CDR3 is TGCGCCAGCAGCCAAGCCAGAGTCGGGACTGAAGCTTTCTTT. The chain joins TRBV4-1 to TRBJ1-1, with D unresolved. In germline, CDR1 is MGHRA, CDR2 YSYEKL. Trimming removed 1 base from V and 5 bases from J, with 11 bases in between. This CDR3 comprises 14 residues.

The V call is TRBV5-6, the J call TRBJ1-5, with TRBD1 matching 7 bases. The CDR3 has 14 amino acids. The ends lost 5 bases at V and 5 bases at J; junction bases unmatched: 7. In germline, CDR1 is SGHDT, CDR2 YYEEEE. The CDR3 coding sequence is TGTGCCAGCAGGAGCAGGGACAGTTATCAGCCCCAGCATTTT. Translating it yields CASRSRDSYQPQHF.

This clonotype was detected many times. The genes are TRBV7-2 and TRBJ2-5; perhaps TRBD1 as D (6 bases). The ends were cut back, 0 bases at V and 3 bases at J, with 14 bases in the middle. The germline V gene encodes CDR1 SGHTA and CDR2 FQGNSA. CDR3 length: 16 amino acids. In DNA form, the CDR3 reads TGTGCCAGCAGCTTAGCAGGTGGTGGGGGCGAAGAGACCCAGTACTTC. Protein sequence: CASSLAGGGGEETQYF.

This clonotype has just a few counts. The CDR3 DNA sequence: TGTGCCATCAGTGAGGACTTCACGAGCAATCAGCCCCAGCATTTT. The encoded protein is CAISEDFTSNQPQHF. J is TRBJ1-5 and V is TRBV10-3; D uncertain. With 2 bases removed from V and 1 base from J, the gap between germline ends came to 9 bases. CDR1 and CDR2 from the germline V gene are ENHRY and SYGVKD. The length of the CDR3 is 15 residues.

Worth noting for this clonotype: A read error may explain this, as a much larger clone is one base away. V is TRBV7-9 and J is TRBJ2-5; perhaps TRBD1 as D (6 bases). Germline assignment: CDR1 SEHNR and CDR2 FQNEAQ (reference sequence). This CDR3 has 17 amino acids. The CDR3 reads CVSSPLRSGTFQETQYF. For the CDR3, the DNA is TGTGTCAGCAGCCCACTCCGGTCCGGGACATTCCAAGAGACCCAGTACTTC.

The rearrangement uses TRBV10-3 and TRBJ2-7; TRBD1 aligns across 9 bases. J lost 3 bases, V lost 6 bases, and 9 bases had no gene match. Germline CDR1 ENHRY, CDR2 SYGVKD. The CDR3 contains 15 residues. CDR3 amino acids: CAISPSGTGHYEQYV. DNA of the CDR3: TGTGCCATCAGCCCGTCCGGGACAGGGCACTACGAGCAGTACGTC.

The rearrangement joins TRBV20-1 to TRBJ1-6; TRBD1 is a possible D gene (6 bases). V was cut by 1 base and J by 4 bases, with 14 bases left in between. The CDR3 consists of 16 residues. Germline V gene lookup returns CDR1 DFQATT and CDR2 SNEGSKA (reference sequence). DNA of the CDR3: TGCAGTGCTAGAGGGGGGGAGGGGGGATATAATTCACCCCTCCACTTT. Its translation: CSARGGEGGYNSPLHF.

Only a few counts were recorded for this clonotype. V usage is TRBV6-2 or TRBV6-3 and J usage is TRBJ1-4; D not resolved. The germline V gene encodes CDR1 MNHEY and CDR2 SVGEGT. Trimming shortened V by 5 bases and J by 8 bases, and 15 bases separated the two germline ends. CDR3 length: 14 amino acids. The chain's CDR3 is CASSEGRPSEKLFF. DNA for the CDR3: TGTGCCAGCAGTGAAGGAAGGCCTTCAGAAAAACTGTTTTTT.

Concerning this clonotype: This sequence may be a read error, since a much larger clone differs from it by one base. The chain couples TRBV7-4 to TRBJ1-4, with a possible D match to TRBD1 (6 bases). CDR1 is SGHVT and CDR2 is SQSDAQ in the germline V gene. This CDR3 is 15 amino acids long. The CDR3 DNA is TGTGCCAGCAGCCCTACAGGACAGACTAATGAAAAACTGATTTTT. This sequence encodes CASSPTGQTNEKLIF. The variable domain in full, with the rest retrieved from reference TRBV7-4 and TRBJ1-4, is GAGVSQSPRYKVAKRGRDVALRCDSISGHVTLYWYRQTLGQGSEVLTYSQSDAQRDKSGRPSGRFSAERPERSVSTLKIQRTEQGDSAVYLCASSPTGQTNEKLIFGSGTQLSVL.

V and J are TRBV13 and TRBJ2-7; D call uncertain. This CDR3 is 17 amino acids long. Trimming cost V 3 bases and J 6 bases, with 24 bases left between them. Germline V gene data show CDR1 as PRHDT and CDR2 as FYEKMQ (reference sequence). The CDR3 here is CASSFGRVHGQSGEQYV. CDR3 nucleotide sequence: TGTGCCAGCAGCTTTGGACGGGTCCACGGGCAGTCGGGCGAGCAGTACGTC.

This clonotype occurred a few times. The gene calls are TRBV7-9 and TRBJ2-7, with 7 bases matching TRBD2. J was trimmed by 9 bases and V by 5 bases; bases with no gene match: 10. The CDR3 has 13 residues. Germline CDR1 reads SEHNR; CDR2 reads FQNEAQ (reference sequence). The CDR3 spells CASSHRDYIGQYF. The CDR3 coding sequence is TGTGCCAGCAGCCACCGGGACTATATAGGGCAGTACTTC.

The V gene is TRBV6-5, the J gene TRBJ2-7; 9 nucleotides match TRBD1. From germline, CDR1 is MNHEY and CDR2 SVGAGI. Germline trimming cut 8 bases from V and 5 bases from J; bases unmatched to any gene: 13. The CDR3 is 15 amino acids. The CDR3 region is CASGMGTGTFNEQYF. CDR3 DNA: TGTGCCAGCGGGATGGGGACAGGGACCTTCAACGAGCAGTACTTC.

This clonotype has a handful of counts. The chain employs TRBV19 and TRBJ1-5; TRBD1 matches 9 bases. V lost 0 bases to trimming and J lost 5 bases; unmatched junction nucleotides: 8. CDR3 length: 17 residues. From germline, CDR1 is LNHDA and CDR2 SQIVND (reference sequence). CDR3 nucleotide sequence: TGTGCCAGTAGTATAGATCCGGACAGGGGTCAACATCAGCCCCAGCATTTT. Translated, it gives CASSIDPDRGQHQPQHF.

This clonotype has ten or more counts. V gene TRBV12-3 or TRBV12-4 combines with J gene TRBJ1-2, with D possibly TRBD1 on 5 matching bases. Trimming took off 3 bases at V and 4 bases at J, with 9 bases between the two ends. The length of the CDR3 is 13 residues. Written as DNA, the CDR3 is TGTGCCAGCAGTTTGCGACAGAGCTATGGCTACACCTTC. Amino acid sequence: CASSLRQSYGYTF.

The table lists this clonotype with a few counts. The genes are TRBV6-1 and TRBJ2-3, with a weak D call TRBD2 (5 bases). CDR3 length equals 16 residues. V lost 1 base, J lost 0 bases, and 11 bases lay in between. From germline, CDR1 is MNHNS and CDR2 SASEGT. CDR3 protein: CASSEENGMSTDTQYF. DNA for the CDR3: TGTGCCAGCAGTGAAGAAAACGGGATGAGCACAGATACGCAGTATTTT.

This clonotype was recorded at least ten times. The chain uses TRBV7-9 and TRBJ2-7; D is unclear. Trimming shortened V by 1 base and J by 4 bases, and 5 bases separated the two germline ends. The length of the CDR3 is 12 residues. Germline CDR1 and CDR2: SEHNR and FQNEAQ (reference sequence). CDR3 DNA: TGTGCCAGCAGCTTAGATGCATACGAGCAGTACGTC. It encodes CASSLDAYEQYV.

In this sample, this clonotype turned up a few times. The chain uses TRBV19 and TRBJ1-5, with 8 bases matching TRBD1. This CDR3 region has 15 residues. Germline V gives CDR1 LNHDA, CDR2 SQIVND (reference sequence). J was trimmed by 6 bases and V by 4 bases; bases with no gene match: 8. The CDR3 sequence is CASSRDDRGSQPQHF. CDR3 bases: TGTGCCAGTAGTAGAGACGACAGGGGAAGTCAGCCCCAGCATTTT.

The chain recombines TRBV12-3 or TRBV12-4 with TRBJ2-7; D may be TRBD2 (5 bases). V lost 5 bases, J lost 6 bases, and 17 bases lay in between. This CDR3 has 14 residues. The CDR3 region has the DNA TGTGCCAGCAGTCAGACTTCGGGATATCCCGAGCAGTACTTC. This encodes CASSQTSGYPEQYF.